The rows below give T cell receptor beta chains drawn from one sample of a study of cytomegalovirus exposure and HLA in healthy donors. Clones were read by immunoSEQ multiplex PCR, and TCRdb kept only the in-frame ones, dropping some. This table has around 170,000 clones, around 85% appearing once. Sequenced: PBMCs. Receptors were obtained from a man younger than 35 in good health and CMV-seropositive. Both conserved end residues are part of each CDR3. A D gene is named only where the DNA matches it firmly. Only some rows state a clone size, as once, few, many or a class for expanded clones.

V gene	D gene	J gene	clone size	CDR3 DNA	CDR3 protein
TRBV9	TRBD2	TRBJ2-3	-	TGTGCCAGCAGCGTAGGGGGTAGCGGGGCCCCCACAGATACGCAGTATTTT	CASSVGGSGAPTDTQYF
TRBV5-1	TRBD1	TRBJ2-3	-	TGCGCCAGCAGCTTGCCCCACCAGGGGGCGATCACAGATACGCAGTATTTT	CASSLPHQGAITDTQYF
TRBV27	-	TRBJ1-4	-	TGTGCCAGCAGTTCCTCGGCGGGGTGGGGTGAAAAACTGTTTTTT	CASSSSAGWGEKLFF
TRBV7-9	-	TRBJ2-5	-	TGTGCCAGCAGCTTAGGGGAGTCCGAAGAGACCCAGTACTTC	CASSLGESEETQYF
TRBV16	-	TRBJ1-1	-	TGTGCCAGCAGCCAATGGAGGGTAACGGGTGAAGCTTTCTTT	CASSQWRVTGEAFF
TRBV19	-	TRBJ2-3	-	TGTGCCAGTAGTAGCAGTGCAGATACGCAGTATTTT	CASSSSADTQYF
TRBV7-2	-	TRBJ2-7	-	TGTGCCAGCAGCTTAGGTGGTCAGATCTACGAGCAGTACTTC	CASSLGGQIYEQYF
TRBV28	TRBD2	TRBJ2-1	-	TGTGCCAGCAGGGTTACTAGCGGGGGGGTCAATGAGCAGTTCTTC	CASRVTSGGVNEQFF
TRBV21-1	-	TRBJ1-1	-	TGTGCCAGCAGCAAAAGCGGGAACACTGAAGCTTTCTTT	CASSKSGNTEAFF
TRBV19	-	TRBJ1-2	-	-	CASTSGSNYGYTF
TRBV28	-	TRBJ1-1	-	TGTGCCAGCCGCCTATTTCGGACAGATTACGAAGCTTTCTTT	CASRLFRTDYEAFF
TRBV5-6	TRBD1	TRBJ2-5	-	TGTGCCAGCAGCTGGACAGGGGTCGGGGGCCAAGAGACCCAGTACTTC	CASSWTGVGGQETQYF
TRBV7-9	TRBD1	TRBJ2-7	-	TGTGCCAGCAGCTCCTCCCGGACAGGGGGCTACGAGCAGTACTTC	CASSSSRTGGYEQYF
TRBV6-1	TRBD1	TRBJ1-6	-	TGTGCCAGCAGGACAGGGAATGGGGATTCACCCCTCCACTTT	CASRTGNGDSPLHF
TRBV29-1	-	TRBJ1-6	-	TGCAGCGTTGAGTCACAAGGGGGAGTAGGCACCCTCCACTTT	CSVESQGGVGTLHF
TRBV7-2	TRBD2	TRBJ2-7	-	TGTGCCAGCAGCACAACAGGACTAGACCCCTACGAGCAGTACTTC	CASSTTGLDPYEQYF
TRBV18	TRBD1	TRBJ2-7	-	TGTGCCAGCTCACCGATGGACAGGGTAAACCACGAGCAGTACTTC	CASSPMDRVNHEQYF
TRBV19	-	TRBJ2-7	-	TGTGCCAGTAGTATCTCCGGAGCTTACTCCTACGAGCAGTACTTC	CASSISGAYSYEQYF
TRBV7-9	-	TRBJ2-7	-	TGTGCCAGCAACGGCTTGATCGGCGGGACCTACGAGCAGTACTTC	CASNGLIGGTYEQYF
TRBV10-2	TRBD1	TRBJ2-7	-	TGCGCCAGCACCTCCACAACAGGGGGAAACTCCTACGAGCAGTACTTC	CASTSTTGGNSYEQYF
TRBV5-4	TRBD1	TRBJ1-2	-	TGTGCCAGCAGGGAGGGGGCGTTGAACTATGGCTACACCTTC	CASREGALNYGYTF
TRBV29-1	-	TRBJ2-3	-	TGCAGCGTGGGGGGGCCGGTAACAGATACGCAGTATTTT	CSVGGPVTDTQYF
TRBV21-1	-	TRBJ2-3	-	TGTGCCAGCAGCAAAGGGATTGGCCCGGGACTAGCTCCCGCAGATACGCAGTATTTT	CASSKGIGPGLAPADTQYF
TRBV5-6	TRBD1	TRBJ2-7	-	TGTGCCAGCAGCTTGGAGGGGGCAAGTGGCTACGAGCAGTACTTC	CASSLEGASGYEQYF
TRBV5-1	TRBD2	TRBJ2-2	-	TGCGCCAGCAGCCCTGACAGAGCGGGGGCAACGAACACCGGGGAGCTGTTTTTT	CASSPDRAGATNTGELFF
TRBV7-6	TRBD2	TRBJ2-2	-	TGTGCCAGCAGCTTACCCGGGGGGGAGAACACCGGGGAGCTGTTTTTT	CASSLPGGENTGELFF
TRBV14	-	TRBJ2-7	-	TGTGCCAGCAGCCAAGCTGAACTCGGCGAGCAGTACTTC	CASSQAELGEQYF
TRBV30	TRBD1	TRBJ2-2	-	TGTGCCTGGAGTACGGACAGGGGGCTAGAGAACACCGGGGAGCTGTTTTTT	CAWSTDRGLENTGELFF
TRBV28	TRBD2	TRBJ2-3	-	TGTGCCAGCAGTCCGATTCCGGGACTAGCGGCAGATACGCAGTATTTT	CASSPIPGLAADTQYF
TRBV19	-	TRBJ1-1	once	TGTGCCAGTAGTGGTATTAGGACAATGGTGAACACTGAAGCTTTCTTT	CASSGIRTMVNTEAFF
TRBV6-4	-	TRBJ1-5	-	TGTGCCAGCAGTGGGGAGGGATATAGCAATCAGCCCCAGCATTTT	CASSGEGYSNQPQHF
TRBV5-6	TRBD1	TRBJ2-1	-	TGTGCCAGCAGCTTACCGGGACAGGGGAATGAGCAGTTCTTC	CASSLPGQGNEQFF
TRBV11-2	TRBD2	TRBJ2-1	-	TGTGCCAGCAGCAGGGCTAGCGGGAGTATGAATGAGCAGTTCTTC	CASSRASGSMNEQFF